Listed below are T cell receptor beta chains from one sample, sequenced in a study of cytomegalovirus exposure and HLA in healthy donors. Libraries were prepared by immunoSEQ multiplex PCR; TCRdb keeps only in-frame clonotypes and omits some of them. Of 100,000 to 150,000 clones in the sample, about two thirds were seen once. Material for sequencing was PBMCs. These receptors were taken from a man in his fifties or sixties in good health and CMV-seropositive. Each CDR3 is given with its conserved first and last residue. D genes are given only for firm matches. The size of a clone is reported for some rows only, either as once, few or many, or as a class for expanded clones.

CDR3 DNA,CDR3 protein,D gene,clone size,J gene,V gene
TGTGCCTGGAGTATCAGGGATGGAGTGGCTGGCTACACCTTC,CAWSIRDGVAGYTF,NA,few,TRBJ1-2,TRBV30
TGTGCCAGCAGTAGGGACAATCCTGGGGCCAACGTCCTGACTTTC,CASSRDNPGANVLTF,NA,NA,TRBJ2-6,TRBV6-5
TGTGCCAGCAGCGTACACGGGGATGGCACAGATACGCAGTATTTT,CASSVHGDGTDTQYF,NA,NA,TRBJ2-3,TRBV9
TGTGCCAGCAGCCAAATGACAGAGCAGTACTTC,CASSQMTEQYF,NA,few,TRBJ2-7,TRBV11-2
TGCGCCAGCAGCTTGGTGGGGGGGTCGAGACAAGAGACCCAGTACTTC,CASSLVGGSRQETQYF,TRBD2,NA,TRBJ2-5,TRBV5-1
TGTGCCAGCAGTTTAAAGTCACGCAACGGGAGAATTGATGAGCAGTTCTTC,CASSLKSRNGRIDEQFF,NA,NA,TRBJ2-1,TRBV28
TGCAGCGTTGAACGGGGTCAGCAGTACTTC,CSVERGQQYF,NA,once,TRBJ2-7,TRBV29-1
TGCAGCGTCGGGACAGGGGGCGATAATACGCAGTATTTT,CSVGTGGDNTQYF,TRBD1,NA,TRBJ2-3,TRBV29-1
TGTGCCAGCAGTGGCGGACACTCCATTGCCTACAATGAGCAGTTCTTC,CASSGGHSIAYNEQFF,NA,NA,TRBJ2-1,TRBV27
TGTGCCAGCAGTCCTAGGGGGTACCGGGACAGGGCTCGGTCACCCCTCCACTTT,CASSPRGYRDRARSPLHF,TRBD1,NA,TRBJ1-6,TRBV28
TGTGCCAGCAGTCCGACTAGGAGCACAGATACGCAGTATTTT,CASSPTRSTDTQYF,NA,NA,TRBJ2-3,TRBV6-6
TGTGCCAGCAGCGCCGAGTTTCAAGAGCAGTACTTC,CASSAEFQEQYF,NA,NA,TRBJ2-7,TRBV6-6
TGTGCCAGCAGTGGGGTGGTTGGGCGGGGGGATTACGAGCAGTACTTC,CASSGVVGRGDYEQYF,TRBD2,few,TRBJ2-7,TRBV6-1
TGTGCCAGCAGTTACGTACTGGACAGGGTAGCACCCCTCCACTTT,CASSYVLDRVAPLHF,TRBD1,NA,TRBJ1-6,TRBV6-5
TGTGCCAGCAGTTTCGGGACAGGGGAGGGCGAGCAGTACTTC,CASSFGTGEGEQYF,TRBD1,NA,TRBJ2-7,TRBV27